This T cell receptor beta chain stems from a study of OX40 agonist ivuxolimab in advanced cancers. Study-wide context: The patients got ivuxolimab, which is an agonistic anti-OX40 (CD134) antibody. Dose-escalation patients were diagnosed with hepatocellular carcinoma, melanoma, renal cell cancer or head and neck cancer. Past anti-PD-1, anti-PD-L1 or anti-CTLA-4 therapy was accepted, and 40% had received some.

The CDR3 spans 13 residues. The germline V gene encodes CDR1 MDHEN and CDR2 SYDVKM. Study-wide points: CD4+ and CD8+ T cells in blood underwent clonal expansion by week 6 at 0.1 to 3.0 mg/kg.

Of note for this clone: Antigen specificity is unknown.

The repertoire was sequenced with immunoSEQ multiplex PCR; TCRdb's copy has only in-frame clones and lacks some. The sample holds 82,000 or so clones; 80% to 95% are singletons and the top ten take around 1.1%. The specimen comprised CD4+ or CD8+ T cells sorted from blood, sampled in a trial of the OX40 agonist ivuxolimab. The sequence came from an adult with an advanced solid tumor such as melanoma, head and neck, liver or kidney cancer. This rearrangement joins TRBV28 to TRBJ2-5, with D uncertain. The J call is doubtful: the DNA matches TRBJ2-7 better. The CDR3 DNA reads as TGTGCCAGCAGTTTCCCAGGCCCCTACGAGCAGTACTTC. It encodes CASSFPGPYEQYF.